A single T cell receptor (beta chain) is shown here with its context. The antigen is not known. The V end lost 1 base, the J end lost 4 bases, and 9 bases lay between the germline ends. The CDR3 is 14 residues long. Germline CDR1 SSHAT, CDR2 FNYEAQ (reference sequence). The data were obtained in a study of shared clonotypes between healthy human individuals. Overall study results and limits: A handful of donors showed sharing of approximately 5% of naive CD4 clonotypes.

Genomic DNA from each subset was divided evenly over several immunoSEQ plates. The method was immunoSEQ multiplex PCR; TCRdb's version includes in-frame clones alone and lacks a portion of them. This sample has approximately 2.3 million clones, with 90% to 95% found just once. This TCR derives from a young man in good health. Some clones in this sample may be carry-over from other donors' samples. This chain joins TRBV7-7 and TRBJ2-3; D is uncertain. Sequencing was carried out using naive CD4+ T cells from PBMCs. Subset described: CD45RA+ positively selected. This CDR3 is CASSLEWSADTQYF. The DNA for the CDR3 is TGTGCCAGCAGCTTAGAATGGTCGGCAGATACGCAGTATTTT.